This TCR beta chain is from a study of blood T cell repertoires in COVID-19. The wider study: Sites in the United States, Italy and Spain provided acute and convalescent COVID-19 samples. Sample material is recorded as cDNA or gDNA derived from T cells, B-cell-depleted T cells, or PBMCs.

Germline V gene lookup returns CDR1 LNHDA and CDR2 SQIVND (reference sequence). CDR3 length: 11 residues. V lost 2 bases, J lost 8 bases, and 3 bases lay in between. As handled by the study authors: Amplification from reference gene primers served as the basis for estimated nucleated cell counts. Method: immunoSEQ multiplex PCR; TCRdb's copy keeps in-frame clones and lacks some. From that table come the V and J calls and clone size; the DNA was used to work out D and trimming. In the table there are roughly 300,000 clones, around 87% of which are singletons. This clone was seen only once. The V gene is TRBV19, the J gene TRBJ1-4; D unresolved. The receptor was isolated from a woman between 45 and 60 years old who had recovered from COVID-19. Sequencing input: peripheral blood. The CDR3 coding sequence is TGTGCCAGTAGTATACAAGAAAAACTGTTTTTT. This codes for CASSIQEKLFF.